This record concerns one T cell receptor beta chain sequence. Its antigen is unknown. This record comes from a study of cytomegalovirus exposure and HLA in healthy donors. General study results and limits: Versus the approximately 700-donor mean, an Asian-associated ancestry cluster reportedly showed fewer N-insertions in a later analysis.

The germline V gene encodes CDR1 MNHEY and CDR2 SMNVEV (reference sequence). Trimming removed 5 bases from V and 2 bases from J, with 11 bases in between. This CDR3 has 14 amino acids. PCR involved 60 Vbeta and 13 Jbeta primers. Per the study methods: Per a later analysis, the number of unique TCR beta chains was roughly 87 million, of which about 11 million were shared. TCRdb keeps only in-frame clones here, not all; method: immunoSEQ multiplex PCR. The DNA gave D and trimming, while V, J and clone size come from that table. This sample has about 260,000 clones, with around four fifths found just once.

The origin of this receptor is a woman aged 40-49 years in good health and CMV-seropositive. The chain combines TRBV27 with TRBJ2-3; D remains unclear. Sequenced input: PBMCs. Here the CDR3 reads CASSPWSNTDTQYF. The CDR3 DNA reads TGTGCCAGCAGTCCATGGTCTAACACAGATACGCAGTATTTT.